The sequence of this T cell receptor (beta chain) was determined in a study of molecular identifiers for immune sequencing clone quantification. This CDR3 is 15 amino acids long. Germline CDR1 and CDR2: SGHDT and YYEEEE. Trimming left V 1 base short and J 4 bases short, with 15 bases between. Previously published methods and listed TCR primers were used for the bulk TCR libraries. Using its own MiXCR run on the PCR reads, TCRdb lists one record per CDR3 protein. The repertoire includes around 460,000 distinct CDR3 sequences, 20% to 25% of them detected once, and approximately 0.8% sits in the top ten. This clonotype was seen at least ten times.

The material sequenced was naive CD8+ T cells from blood, with Jurkat cell RNA spiked in. Subset indicated: FACS-sorted CD8+CD4-CCR7+CD45RA+ naive T cells. The origin of this receptor is a human donor in good health. Some libraries in this study had Jurkat cell RNA spiked in. The chain recombines TRBV5-6 with TRBJ2-7; possible D gene TRBD2, 5 bases. CDR3 in amino acids: CASSLWGRRSYEQYF. The CDR3 region has the DNA TGTGCCAGCAGCTTGTGGGGTAGGAGGTCGTACGAGCAGTACTTC. Based on the CDR3 plus reference TRBV5-6 and TRBJ2-7, the full variable domain is DAGVTQSPTHLIKTRGQQVTLRCSPKSGHDTVSWYQQALGQGPQFIFQYYEEEERQRGNFPDRFSGHQFPNYSSELNVNALLLGDSALYLCASSLWGRRSYEQYFGPGTRLTVT.